A single T cell receptor (beta chain) is shown here with its context. These data are taken from a study of blood T cell repertoires in COVID-19. The wider study: Material from acute and convalescent COVID-19 was sourced from the United States, Italy and Spain.

In the study's own analysis: Reference gene primers were amplified, and this amplification served to estimate nucleated cell counts. Profiling relied on immunoSEQ multiplex PCR, and the TCRdb table lists in-frame clones only, not all of them. V, J and clone size are those of that table, while D and trimming were read from the DNA. The sample has about 81,000 clones; around 82% are singletons. Germline CDR1 and CDR2: SGHNT and YYREEE (reference sequence). The CDR3 spans 12 residues. Trimming removed 4 bases from V and 8 bases from J, with 10 bases in between. Sequenced sample: peripheral blood. The TCR was taken from a human donor in a cohort sampled during active COVID-19. The chain combines TRBV5-4 with TRBJ2-1; D is undetermined. In nucleotides, the CDR3 is TGTGCCAGCAGCGCCCTAATTGATGAGCAGTTCTTC. Translated: CASSALIDEQFF.